A selection of T cell receptor beta chains follows, all from one sample in a study of cytomegalovirus exposure and HLA in healthy donors. Using immunoSEQ multiplex PCR, the repertoire was profiled, and TCRdb retains in-frame clones only, with some absent. The sample comprises tens of thousands of clones, roughly 91% of which are singletons, and approximately 1.5% rests with the top ten. The sample taken for sequencing was PBMCs. The receptors originated from a woman aged 18-29 years in good health and CMV-seronegative. CDR3s include the opening cysteine and the closing phenylalanine or tryptophan. D genes are given only for firm matches. Only some rows state a clone size, as once, few, many or a class for expanded clones.

>.|TRBV7-9|TRBJ2-5|13|.
CASSFTPGETQYF
TGTGCCAGCAGCTTCACCCCGGGGGAGACCCAGTACTTC
>once|TRBV11-3|TRBJ2-1|15|TRBD2
CASSLAGGPGDEQFF
TGTGCCAGCAGCTTAGCGGGAGGGCCGGGGGATGAGCAGTTCTTC
>.|TRBV27|TRBJ2-3|14|.
CASSFSTTTSAQYF
TGTGCCAGCAGTTTTTCTACGACGACATCTGCGCAGTATTTT
>.|TRBV7-2|TRBJ1-1|13|.
CASSLGRTREAFF
TGTGCCAGCAGCTTAGGACGGACACGTGAAGCTTTCTTT
>.|TRBV27|TRBJ2-1|15|TRBD2
CASSTGGVSYNEQFF
TGTGCCAGCAGTACCGGGGGGGTCTCCTACAATGAGCAGTTCTTC
>.|TRBV11-2|TRBJ2-1|16|.
CASSMELIRSRNEQFF
TGTGCCAGCAGCATGGAACTAATCAGATCTCGCAATGAGCAGTTCTTC
>.|TRBV5-1|TRBJ2-3|15|TRBD1
CASSFGTGGTDTQYF
TGCGCCAGCAGCTTTGGGACAGGGGGGACAGATACGCAGTATTTT
>once|TRBV4-1|TRBJ2-5|14|TRBD2
CASSLLAGDETQYF
TGCGCCAGCAGCCTGTTAGCGGGAGATGAGACCCAGTACTTC
>.|TRBV5-5|TRBJ2-7|15|TRBD1
CASSLTGTAAYEQYF
TGTGCCAGCAGCTTGACCGGGACAGCCGCCTACGAGCAGTACTTC
>.|TRBV7-2|TRBJ2-7|15|TRBD2
CASSLGLAGVGEQYF
TGTGCCAGCAGCTTGGGACTAGCGGGAGTCGGCGAGCAGTACTTC
>.|TRBV5-6|TRBJ1-2|14|.
CASSLAAGSYGYTF
TGTGCCAGCAGCTTGGCCGCGGGTTCCTATGGCTACACCTTC
>.|TRBV15|TRBJ1-6|15|.
CATSRTPGVNSPLHF
TGTGCCACCAGCAGGACGCCGGGTGTCAATTCACCCCTCCACTTT
>.|TRBV4-2|TRBJ2-7|18|TRBD2
CASSHDAHGPSGAYEQYF
TGTGCCAGCAGCCATGATGCCCACGGGCCTAGCGGAGCCTACGAGCAGTACTTC
>.|TRBV25-1|TRBJ2-5|17|.
CASSDVRRGVSGETQYF
TGTGCCAGCAGTGACGTTAGGCGGGGAGTTTCAGGGGAGACCCAGTACTTC
>.|TRBV7-3|TRBJ1-1|14|TRBD1
CASSASTGDTEAFF
TGTGCCAGCAGCGCGAGTACAGGGGACACTGAAGCTTTCTTT
>.|TRBV27|TRBJ2-4|19|TRBD2
CASSPRGSGGAFGKNIQYF
TGTGCCAGCAGTCCCCGAGGTAGCGGGGGGGCCTTTGGCAAAAACATTCAGTACTTC
>once|TRBV30|TRBJ1-2|14|TRBD1
CAWSNRGGGYGYTF
TGTGCCTGGAGCAACAGGGGAGGAGGCTATGGCTACACCTTC
>once|TRBV6-5|TRBJ2-7|14|.
CASSLRGRTYEQYF
TGTGCCAGCAGCCTTCGGGGTAGAACCTACGAGCAGTACTTC
>.|TRBV6-4|TRBJ2-1|17|TRBD2
CASSDLRWTSGNDEQFF
TGTGCCAGCAGTGACCTGAGATGGACTAGCGGGAATGATGAGCAGTTCTTC
>.|TRBV7-9|TRBJ2-3|15|TRBD2
CASSYSGGSTDTQYF
TGTGCCAGCAGCTATAGCGGGGGGAGCACAGATACGCAGTATTTT
>.|TRBV4-2|TRBJ2-7|16|.
CASSQASGGAIYEQYF
TGTGCCAGCAGCCAAGCGAGTGGGGGGGCTATCTACGAGCAGTACTTC
>once|TRBV7-8|TRBJ2-3|15|.
CASSPQVHGGDTQYF
TGTGCCAGCAGCCCCCAGGTTCACGGTGGAGATACGCAGTATTTT
>.|TRBV6-4|TRBJ2-3|16|TRBD2
CASSDSASGVTDTQYF
TGTGCCAGCAGTGACTCCGCTAGCGGGGTGACAGATACGCAGTATTTT
>.|TRBV5-8|TRBJ1-1|16|.
CASSRIWATPNTEAFF
TGTGCCAGCAGCCGGATATGGGCTACTCCGAACACTGAAGCTTTCTTT
>.|TRBV7-2|TRBJ1-6|16|TRBD1
CASSYGTGRGSSPLHF
TGTGCCAGCAGCTACGGGACAGGTCGTGGTAGTTCACCCCTCCACTTT
>.|TRBV7-9|TRBJ1-4|16|.
CASSPRRTATNEKLFF
TGTGCCAGCAGCCCAAGACGGACAGCAACTAATGAAAAACTGTTTTTT
>.|TRBV28|TRBJ2-3|16|TRBD2
CASSLAGGPVTDTQYF
TGTGCCAGCAGTTTAGCGGGAGGGCCGGTCACAGATACGCAGTATTTT
>once|TRBV9|TRBJ2-6|14|.
CASKQAPGANVLTF
TGTGCCAGCAAACAGGCCCCTGGGGCCAACGTCCTGACTTTC
>.|TRBV9|TRBJ2-7|13|TRBD1
CASGGPGGFEQYF
TGTGCCAGCGGGGGCCCAGGGGGCTTTGAGCAGTACTTC
>.|TRBV10-2|TRBJ1-1|14|TRBD1
CASSVQGMNTEAFF
TGCGCCAGCAGTGTACAGGGGATGAACACTGAAGCTTTCTTT
>.|TRBV5-1|TRBJ2-3|14|.
CASSLVQGGDTQYF
TGCGCCAGCAGCTTGGTCCAGGGTGGAGATACGCAGTATTTT
>.|TRBV9|TRBJ2-7|16|TRBD2
CASSPPPAGRVSEQYF
TGTGCCAGCAGCCCTCCCCCAGCGGGAAGGGTCTCCGAGCAGTACTTC
>.|TRBV4-3|TRBJ2-7|17|.
CASSQDGGRGSSYEQYF
TGCGCCAGCAGCCAAGATGGGGGCAGGGGTAGCTCCTACGAGCAGTACTTC
>.|TRBV7-9|TRBJ2-7|14|.
CASSAAEKIYEQYF
TGTGCCAGCAGCGCAGCGGAAAAAATCTACGAGCAGTACTTC
>.|TRBV11-1|TRBJ2-5|14|.
CASSANRVGETQYF
TGTGCCAGCAGCGCAAACAGGGTCGGCGAGACCCAGTACTTC
>.|TRBV5-1|TRBJ1-6|15|.
CASSPEGSYNSPLHF
TGCGCCAGCAGCCCAGAGGGTAGCTATAATTCACCCCTCCACTTT
>.|TRBV23-1|TRBJ2-7|15|.
CASTRSAGPTYEQYF
TGCGCCAGCACCCGATCCGCGGGTCCGACCTACGAGCAGTACTTC
>.|TRBV14|TRBJ2-7|18|TRBD2
CASSPGTSGRTLSYEQYF
TGTGCCAGCAGCCCCGGGACTAGCGGGAGGACGCTCTCCTACGAGCAGTACTTC
>.|TRBV5-5|TRBJ1-2|12|TRBD1
CASSGQADGYTF
TGTGCCAGTTCCGGACAGGCGGACGGCTACACCTTC
>.|TRBV4-2|TRBJ2-1|15|.
CASSPPGSTYNEQFF
TGTGCCAGCTCTCCCCCCGGGAGTACCTACAATGAGCAGTTCTTC
>.|TRBV21-1|TRBJ1-1|13|.
CASSKMGARAAFF
TGTGCCAGCAGCAAAATGGGGGCCAGGGCAGCTTTCTTT
>.|TRBV30|TRBJ2-3|15|.
CACTTGLTSTDTQYF
TGTGCCTGTACCACAGGGCTTACTAGCACAGATACGCAGTATTTT
>.|TRBV5-1|TRBJ1-1|16|.
CASSLALQDMNTEAFF
TGCGCCAGCAGCTTGGCCTTACAGGACATGAACACTGAAGCTTTCTTT
>.|TRBV19|TRBJ1-1|12|.
CAVGQTWTEAFF
TGTGCCGTAGGACAGACGTGGACTGAAGCTTTCTTT
>.|TRBV7-8|TRBJ2-1|15|TRBD1
CASSLRGQENNEQFF
TGTGCCAGCAGCTTACGAGGACAGGAGAACAATGAGCAGTTCTTC
>.|TRBV19|TRBJ2-1|16|TRBD2
CASSILTSGSRNEQFF
TGTGCCAGTAGTATCCTGACTAGCGGGAGCCGCAATGAGCAGTTCTTC
>.|TRBV30|TRBJ1-5|18|.
CAWSVRLGGGHSNQPQHF
TGTGCCTGGAGTGTTCGGCTGGGCGGGGGCCATAGCAATCAGCCCCAGCATTTT